A selection of T cell receptor beta chains follows, all from one sample in a study of T cells in Graves' hyperthyroidism and ophthalmopathy. TCRdb redid the calling of the multiplex PCR reads with MiXCR, one entry per CDR3 protein. The sample shows 350,000 or so distinct CDR3 sequences, 15% to 20% of them seen only once. Source material: blood. All receptors derive from a woman in her 30s with Graves' hyperthyroidism that later progressed to Graves' ophthalmopathy. CDR3s include the opening cysteine and the closing phenylalanine or tryptophan. Fields, in order: D gene, V gene, J gene, clone size, CDR3 DNA, CDR3 protein. The D gene is left open where the match is weak. Clone size is stated in some rows and not others, as once, few, many or a class when expanded.

d_call: TRBD2
v_call: TRBV10-3
j_call: TRBJ2-1
clone_size: many
cdr3_nt: TGTGCCATCAGTGATTTGTCTAGCGGGAGGGCCTACAATGAGCAGTTCTTC
cdr3_aa: CAISDLSSGRAYNEQFF

d_call: NA
v_call: TRBV7-2
j_call: TRBJ1-3
clone_size: many
cdr3_nt: TGTGCCAGCAGCTTAGCCTCTGCTTCTGGAAACACCATATATTTT
cdr3_aa: CASSLASASGNTIYF

d_call: NA
v_call: TRBV27
j_call: TRBJ2-4
clone_size: many
cdr3_nt: TGTGCCAGCAGTTTGATCGGGGATTTAGCCAAAAACATTCAGTACTTC
cdr3_aa: CASSLIGDLAKNIQYF

d_call: TRBD1
v_call: TRBV6-5
j_call: TRBJ1-5
clone_size: few
cdr3_nt: TGTGCCAGCAGTCCAACAGGGGGCGGGGGTCAGCCCCAGCATTTT
cdr3_aa: CASSPTGGGGQPQHF

d_call: NA
v_call: TRBV20-1
j_call: TRBJ1-6
clone_size: NA
cdr3_nt: TGCAGTGCTACCACCACTGGGGATGGTTTAGACACTTCACCCCTCCACTTT
cdr3_aa: CSATTTGDGLDTSPLHF

d_call: NA
v_call: TRBV3-1
j_call: TRBJ1-1
clone_size: many
cdr3_nt: TGTGCCAGCAGCCAAGAGCGCGGGGCACTCACTGAAGCTTTCTTT
cdr3_aa: CASSQERGALTEAFF

d_call: NA
v_call: TRBV2
j_call: TRBJ1-5
clone_size: many
cdr3_nt: TGTGCCAGCAGTGAACGATCTCGGGGGAATCAGCCCCAGCATTTT
cdr3_aa: CASSERSRGNQPQHF

d_call: TRBD2
v_call: TRBV14
j_call: TRBJ2-5
clone_size: few
cdr3_nt: TGTGCCAGCAGCCAAGACGAACTAGCGGGAGTCCAGTTTCAAGAGACCCAGTACTTC
cdr3_aa: CASSQDELAGVQFQETQYF

d_call: NA
v_call: TRBV4-1
j_call: TRBJ2-3
clone_size: once
cdr3_nt: TGCGCCAGCAGCCAAGGAGTTTCACCCCGGGATCCAGATACGCAGTATTTT
cdr3_aa: CASSQGVSPRDPDTQYF

d_call: NA
v_call: TRBV9
j_call: TRBJ1-4
clone_size: few
cdr3_nt: TGTGCCAGCAGCGTGTTCCAGGGTTCTGAAAAACTGTTTTTT
cdr3_aa: CASSVFQGSEKLFF

d_call: NA
v_call: TRBV28
j_call: TRBJ2-2
clone_size: many
cdr3_nt: TGTGCCAGCAGTTTATGGCAGGGGGGGTCCGGGGAGCTGTTTTTT
cdr3_aa: CASSLWQGGSGELFF

d_call: TRBD1
v_call: TRBV6-2/TRBV6-3
j_call: TRBJ1-2
clone_size: many
cdr3_nt: TGTGCCAGCAGTTACCCTTCGGACAGGGGGGGAGGCTACACCTTC
cdr3_aa: CASSYPSDRGGGYTF

d_call: NA
v_call: TRBV28
j_call: TRBJ1-1
clone_size: many
cdr3_nt: TGTGCCAGCAGTCCCGCCAAGGACACTGAAGCTTTCTTT
cdr3_aa: CASSPAKDTEAFF

d_call: TRBD1
v_call: TRBV5-1
j_call: TRBJ2-7
clone_size: many
cdr3_nt: TGCGCCAGCAGCGCGACAGGGGGTTCTGTCGAGCAGTACTTC
cdr3_aa: CASSATGGSVEQYF

d_call: NA
v_call: TRBV2
j_call: TRBJ1-1
clone_size: many
cdr3_nt: TGTGCCAGCAGCGGGGGGCTAGAAGGCACTGAAGCTTTCTTT
cdr3_aa: CASSGGLEGTEAFF

d_call: NA
v_call: TRBV19
j_call: TRBJ2-7
clone_size: NA
cdr3_nt: TGTGCCAGTAGCAGACTACAGGGCCTCGAGCAGTACTTC
cdr3_aa: CASSRLQGLEQYF